The following is a TCR beta chain sequence with its context. Study processing details: Amplification of reference gene primers was used by the study to estimate nucleated cell counts. Clones were sequenced by immunoSEQ multiplex PCR, and TCRdb holds only the in-frame ones, with some missing. V, J and clone size are those of that table, while D and trimming were read from the DNA. The sample shows 300,000 to 350,000 clones, approximately 83% of them seen only once. The entry originates in a study of blood T cell repertoires in COVID-19. Study-wide background: Samples of COVID-19 (acute and convalescent) were obtained from the United States, Italy and Spain.

Individuals aged about 18 to 100 years were recruited from roughly 23 US areas. Germline CDR1 reads SNHLY; CDR2 reads FYNNEI. The CDR3 consists of 15 residues. After removal of 5 bases from V and 5 bases from J, the junction contained 11 bases not matched to a gene. This sequence was found in a woman aged 35 to 49 with acute COVID-19. The rearrangement joins TRBV2 to TRBJ1-2, with 7 nucleotides matching TRBD1. Sequenced: PBMCs or T cells enriched from blood (not recorded which). For the CDR3, the DNA is TGTGCCAGCAGTTTCGACAGGGTCCAAGATTATGGCTACACCTTC. It yields the protein CASSFDRVQDYGYTF. Full variable domain (rest looked up from reference TRBV2 and TRBJ1-2): EPEVTQTPSHQVTQMGQEVILRCVPISNHLYFYWYRQILGQKVEFLVSFYNNEISEKSEIFDDQFSVERPDGSNFTLKIRSTKLEDSAMYFCASSFDRVQDYGYTFGSGTRLTVV.